This T cell receptor (beta chain) appears in the sequencing data of a study of tumor-infiltrating lymphocytes in primary liver carcinoma. Germline CDR1 and CDR2: SGHRS and YFSETQ. V gave up 0 bases and J gave up 0 bases, with 4 bases separating them. The CDR3 is 15 amino acids. Blood RNA was derived from unsorted whole blood, and germline DNA was extracted too. Production of TCR beta cDNA used 400 to 600 ng total RNA together with a constant-region primer. What produced the TCR beta libraries was three nested multiplex PCR rounds using slightly modified ARM-PCR. The first two PCR rounds, roughly 9 cycles each, used TRBV1-TRBV30 forward primers and a C-beta reverse primer. One entry per CDR3 protein, called by TCRdb with MiXCR from the multiplex PCR reads. In the table there are hundreds of thousands of distinct CDR3 sequences, approximately 60% of which are singletons.

The chain is built from TRBV5-1 and TRBJ2-6; D is uncertain. This TCR derives from a man aged 40-49 years with primary liver carcinoma and hepatitis B virus infection. Sequencing was performed on peripheral blood. CDR3 sequence (DNA): TGCGCCAGCAGCTTGGCTGGCTCTGGGGCCAACGTCCTGACTTTC. This sequence encodes CASSLAGSGANVLTF.